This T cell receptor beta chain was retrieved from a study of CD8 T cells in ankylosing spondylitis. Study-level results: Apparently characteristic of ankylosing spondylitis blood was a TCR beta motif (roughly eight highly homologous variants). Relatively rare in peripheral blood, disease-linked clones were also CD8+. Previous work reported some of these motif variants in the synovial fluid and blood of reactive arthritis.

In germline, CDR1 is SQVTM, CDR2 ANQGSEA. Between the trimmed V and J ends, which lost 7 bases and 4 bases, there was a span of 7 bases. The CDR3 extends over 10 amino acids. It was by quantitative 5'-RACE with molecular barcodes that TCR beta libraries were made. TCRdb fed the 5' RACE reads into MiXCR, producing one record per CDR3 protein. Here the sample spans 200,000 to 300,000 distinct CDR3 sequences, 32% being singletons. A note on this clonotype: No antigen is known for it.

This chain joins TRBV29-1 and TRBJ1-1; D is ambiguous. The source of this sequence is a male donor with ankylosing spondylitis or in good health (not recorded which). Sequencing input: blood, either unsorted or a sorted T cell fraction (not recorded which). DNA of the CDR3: TGCAGCGGATACAGCACTGAAGCTTTCTTT. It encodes CSGYSTEAFF.